This T cell receptor beta chain was found in a study of cytomegalovirus exposure and HLA in healthy donors. Findings of the study overall: In an earlier analysis, in under 700 donors, most V segments appeared productive either ~87% or ~30% of the time. Per a later analysis, fewer than 20,000 TCR beta sequences showed association with HLA alleles at 0.05 false discovery rate.

Primers for the PCR totalled 60 Vbeta and 13 Jbeta. This table comes from immunoSEQ multiplex PCR, and its TCRdb copy is limited to in-frame clones, with some not included. The sample shows fewer than 150,000 clones, 80% of them seen only once. This clone has just one count. What it binds is not known. This CDR3 region has 11 residues. The germline V gene has CDR1 SEHNR and CDR2 FQNEAQ (reference sequence). V lost 4 bases and J 9 bases, leaving 7 bases between the germline ends. Material for sequencing was PBMCs. The sequence came from a man in his fifties or sixties in good health and CMV-seronegative. V gene TRBV7-9 combines with J gene TRBJ2-1; D not resolved. The CDR3 here is CASSYTGEQFF. The CDR3 nucleotides read TGTGCCAGCAGCTATACTGGTGAGCAGTTCTTC. The full variable domain, with the rest looked up from reference TRBV7-9 and TRBJ2-1, is DTGVSQNPRHKITKRGQNVTFRCDPISEHNRLYWYRQTLGQGPEFLTYFQNEAQLEKSRLLSDRFSAERPKGSFSTLEIQRTEQGDSAMYLCASSYTGEQFFGPGTRLTVL.